The clone carrying this TCR beta chain was detected only a few times. Its cognate antigen is unknown. Through a sample-barcoded 5' primer and a J-beta primer mix, a second PCR was run for roughly 7 to 11 cycles. Every cDNA molecule carried a tag from a template-switch adaptor bearing 12 random nucleotides. TCRdb itself ran the 5' RACE reads through MiXCR, one entry per CDR3 protein. This sample has 710,000 or so distinct CDR3 sequences, with 22% found just once. This record comes from a study of blood T cells in healthy people across ages. Study outcomes and limitations: With age, beta diversity per million T cells declined roughly linearly, significantly by 30 to 40. Whereas aged donors had fewer naive CD4+ cells, long-lived donors had more of them and higher diversity.

Per-sample PBMC isolation yielded at least 6.5 million cells. Deletions cut 0 bases from V and 1 base from J, with 10 bases between. Germline V gives CDR1 SGDLS, CDR2 YYNGEE. This CDR3 has 15 residues. The sequence was collected from a man in his 70s in good health. V is TRBV9 and J is TRBJ2-5, with D tentatively TRBD1 (5 bases). What was sequenced was blood. The CDR3: CASSVDLGRQETQYF. CDR3 sequence (DNA): TGTGCCAGCAGCGTAGATCTGGGGCGCCAAGAGACCCAGTACTTC.